This T cell receptor beta chain was identified during a study of STAT5B mutations in CD4+ large granular lymphocyte leukemia. Of note for this clone: The antigen remains unidentified.

The assay was immunoSEQ multiplex PCR, and TCRdb's table has in-frame clones only and misses some. The data contain fewer than 50,000 clones, 80% to 90% of them seen just once; the ten biggest clones take up less than 3%. Study-level findings and limits: Compared with healthy controls (2/35), patient top clones favored TRBV06 (8/27). Around 25% of private leukemic clonotypes occurred rarely in other patients' non-leukemic repertoires.

The CDR3 has 16 residues. V was pared by 3 bases and J by 2 bases, with 15 bases between. Germline V gene sequence: CDR1 SGHDN, CDR2 FVKESK. The specimen sequenced was CD4+ T cells from blood buffy coats. The source of this sequence is a human donor in good health. The chain joins TRBV14 to TRBJ2-3; possibly TRBD1 for D (6 bases). The CDR3 DNA sequence: TGTGCCAGCAGCCACAAACCGGGACACTACACAGATACGCAGTATTTT. Encoded protein: CASSHKPGHYTDTQYF.